This record concerns one T cell receptor (beta chain) sequence. This sample was included in a study of CD8 T cells in Susac syndrome. CDR1 is MGHRA, CDR2 YSYEKL, per germline. This CDR3 is 12 amino acids long. Trimming took 3 bases from V and 3 from J, leaving 4 bases between them. The T cells that were sequenced for TCR beta were CD8+ and CD4+ cells from blood. After extraction with the RNeasy kit, about 0.45 to 1 ug of the RNA was reverse transcribed using random hexamers. TCR beta CDR3 was amplified by immunoSEQ covering 54 Vbeta and 13 Jbeta. TCRdb re-analysed the immunoSEQ multiplex PCR reads in MiXCR, keeping a single row per CDR3 protein. The sample carries under 200,000 distinct CDR3 sequences, roughly 95% recorded once.

This TCR was recovered from a human donor with Susac syndrome. This chain links TRBV4-1 with TRBJ2-3; no reliable D call. The sequenced sample consisted of CD4+ T cells from PBMCs. The CDR3 DNA follows: TGCGCCAGCAGCCAGCCGACAGATACGCAGTATTTT. Amino acid sequence: CASSQPTDTQYF.